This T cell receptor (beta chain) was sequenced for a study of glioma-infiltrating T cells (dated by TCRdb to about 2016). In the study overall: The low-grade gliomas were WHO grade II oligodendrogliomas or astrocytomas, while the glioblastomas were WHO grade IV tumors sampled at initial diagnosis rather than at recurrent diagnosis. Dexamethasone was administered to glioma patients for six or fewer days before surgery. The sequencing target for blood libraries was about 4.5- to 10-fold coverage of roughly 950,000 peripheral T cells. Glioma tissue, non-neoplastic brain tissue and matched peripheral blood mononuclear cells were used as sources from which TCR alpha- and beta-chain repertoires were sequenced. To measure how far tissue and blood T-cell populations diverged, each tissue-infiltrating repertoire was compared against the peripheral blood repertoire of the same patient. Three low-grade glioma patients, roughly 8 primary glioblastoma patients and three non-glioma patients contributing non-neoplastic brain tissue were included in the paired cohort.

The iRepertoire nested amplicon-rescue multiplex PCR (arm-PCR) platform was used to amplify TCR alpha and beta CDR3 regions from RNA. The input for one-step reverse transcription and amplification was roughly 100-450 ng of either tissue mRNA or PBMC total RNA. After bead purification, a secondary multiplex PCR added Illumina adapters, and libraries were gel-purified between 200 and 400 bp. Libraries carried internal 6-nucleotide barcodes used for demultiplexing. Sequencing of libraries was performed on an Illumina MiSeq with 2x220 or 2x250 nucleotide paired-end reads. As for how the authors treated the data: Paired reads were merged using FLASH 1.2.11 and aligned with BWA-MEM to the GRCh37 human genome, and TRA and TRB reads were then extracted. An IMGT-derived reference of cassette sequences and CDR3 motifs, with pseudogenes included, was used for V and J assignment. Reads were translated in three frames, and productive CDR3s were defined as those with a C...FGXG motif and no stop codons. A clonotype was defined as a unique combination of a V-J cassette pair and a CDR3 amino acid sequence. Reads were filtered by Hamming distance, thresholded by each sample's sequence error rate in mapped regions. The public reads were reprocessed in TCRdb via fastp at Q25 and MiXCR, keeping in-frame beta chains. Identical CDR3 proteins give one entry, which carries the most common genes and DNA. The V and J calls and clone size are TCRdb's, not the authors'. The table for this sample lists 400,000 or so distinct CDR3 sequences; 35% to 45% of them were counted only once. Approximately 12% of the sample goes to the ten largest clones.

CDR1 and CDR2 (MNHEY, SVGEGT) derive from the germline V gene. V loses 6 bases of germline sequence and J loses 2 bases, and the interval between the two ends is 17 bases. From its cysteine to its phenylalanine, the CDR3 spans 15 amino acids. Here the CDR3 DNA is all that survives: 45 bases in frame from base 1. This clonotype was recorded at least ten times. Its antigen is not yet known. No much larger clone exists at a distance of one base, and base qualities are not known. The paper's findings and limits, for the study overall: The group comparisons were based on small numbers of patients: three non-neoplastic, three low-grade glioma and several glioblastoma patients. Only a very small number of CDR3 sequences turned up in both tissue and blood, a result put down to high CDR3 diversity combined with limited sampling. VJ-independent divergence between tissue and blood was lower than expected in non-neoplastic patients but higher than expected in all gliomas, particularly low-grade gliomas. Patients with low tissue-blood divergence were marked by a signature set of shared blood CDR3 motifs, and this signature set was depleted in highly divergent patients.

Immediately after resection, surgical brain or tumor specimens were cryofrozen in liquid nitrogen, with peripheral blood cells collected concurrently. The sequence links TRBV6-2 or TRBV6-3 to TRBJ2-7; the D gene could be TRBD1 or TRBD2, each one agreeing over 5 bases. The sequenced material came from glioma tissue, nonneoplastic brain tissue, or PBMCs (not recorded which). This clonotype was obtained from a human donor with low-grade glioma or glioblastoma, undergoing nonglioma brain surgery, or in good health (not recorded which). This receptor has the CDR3 CASSSTGTLTYEQYF. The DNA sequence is TGTGCCAGCAGCTCAACCGGGACCCTCACCTACGAGCAGTACTTC.